Listed below are T cell receptor beta chains from one sample, sequenced in a study of T-cell reconstitution after alpha-beta-depleted transplantation in children. Each CDR3 protein gets one entry after TCRdb re-called the PCR reads with MiXCR. Of a few hundred thousand distinct CDR3 sequences listed, roughly a tenth were seen once; the top ten hold roughly 7%. The material sequenced was PBMCs, taken before TCRalphabeta/CD19-depleted stem cell transplant. The receptors shown here come from a boy younger than two with acute myeloid leukemia, due to receive a stem cell transplant. Both conserved end residues are part of each CDR3. Fields, in order: V gene, D gene, J gene, clone size, CDR3 protein, CDR3 DNA. A D gene is named only where the DNA matches it firmly. Clone size is stated in some rows and not others, as once, few, many or a class when expanded.

TRBV4-2	NA	TRBJ1-6	many	CASSQVVIAYNSPLHF	TGTGCCAGCAGCCAGGTGGTAATCGCCTATAATTCACCCCTCCACTTT
TRBV11-2	TRBD1	TRBJ2-7	few	CASSWGPGQGPEQYF	TGTGCCAGCAGCTGGGGCCCGGGACAGGGTCCCGAGCAGTACTTC
TRBV20-1	NA	TRBJ1-1	many	CSASRPPWGLNTEAFF	TGCAGTGCTAGTAGGCCCCCCTGGGGGCTAAACACTGAAGCTTTCTTT
TRBV12-3/TRBV12-4	NA	TRBJ2-5	few	CASSPLNKETQYF	TGTGCCAGCAGTCCCCTGAATAAAGAGACCCAGTACTTC
TRBV7-9	NA	TRBJ1-2	NA	CASSLGPGRNGYTF	TGTGCCAGCAGCTTAGGGCCAGGGAGGAATGGCTACACCTTC
TRBV28	NA	TRBJ1-2	NA	CASSVYAGAGRGYTF	TGTGCCAGCAGTGTTTATGCGGGGGCTGGCCGTGGCTACACCTTC
TRBV28	NA	TRBJ2-3	NA	CASSLVGGRTDTQYF	TGTGCCAGCAGTTTAGTGGGGGGGCGCACAGATACGCAGTATTTT
TRBV5-1	NA	TRBJ1-5	many	CASSFDGSNQPQHF	TGCGCCAGCAGCTTCGACGGTAGCAATCAGCCCCAGCATTTT
TRBV20-1	TRBD2	TRBJ2-7	many	CSARGGTDGSF	TGCAGTGCCCGGGGGGGAACAGACGGGTCCTTC
TRBV7-2	NA	TRBJ1-5	many	CASSLVGMRPQHF	TGTGCCAGCAGCTTAGTAGGGATGAGGCCCCAGCATTTT
TRBV12-3/TRBV12-4	NA	TRBJ1-2	many	CASSSGDGYTF	TGTGCCAGCAGTTCAGGGGATGGCTACACCTTC
TRBV12-3/TRBV12-4	TRBD1	TRBJ2-1	many	CASEKGQAFNEQFF	TGTGCCAGCGAGAAGGGACAGGCCTTCAATGAGCAGTTCTTC
TRBV15	TRBD2	TRBJ2-3	NA	CATSRQTSGGTDTQYF	TGTGCCACCAGCAGACAGACTAGCGGGGGCACAGATACGCAGTATTTT
TRBV4-3	NA	TRBJ2-7	many	CASSQTIGDSYEQYF	TGCGCCAGCAGCCAAACTATAGGGGACTCCTACGAGCAGTACTTC
TRBV28	TRBD1	TRBJ2-2	many	CASSLLLGQGETGELFF	TGTGCCAGCAGTTTACTCCTTGGACAGGGGGAAACCGGGGAGCTGTTTTTT
TRBV27	TRBD1	TRBJ2-7	many	CASSPYRDRVYEQYF	TGTGCCAGCAGTCCGTACCGGGACAGAGTCTACGAGCAGTACTTC
TRBV10-3	TRBD1	TRBJ2-7	few	CASRPGTGYEQYF	TGTGCCAGCCGCCCCGGGACAGGGTACGAGCAGTACTTC
TRBV4-3	NA	TRBJ2-7	many	CASSPNWGPANEQYF	TGCGCCAGCAGCCCCAATTGGGGGCCAGCCAACGAGCAGTACTTC
TRBV27	NA	TRBJ2-7	many	CASSLRGGYEQYF	TGTGCCAGCAGTCTTCGGGGCGGCTACGAGCAGTACTTC
TRBV28	NA	TRBJ2-5	NA	CASSYSTAYQETQYF	TGTGCCAGCAGTTACTCGACAGCTTACCAAGAGACCCAGTACTTC
TRBV29-1	NA	TRBJ1-3	many	CSAPGNTIYF	TGCAGCGCCCCAGGAAACACCATATATTTT
TRBV3-1	NA	TRBJ1-2	many	CASSKRHGYTF	TGTGCCAGCAGCAAAAGGCATGGCTACACCTTC
TRBV3-1	NA	TRBJ2-4	NA	CASSATGRLSIQYF	TGTGCCAGCAGCGCGACAGGGAGGTTGAGCATTCAGTACTTC
TRBV28	NA	TRBJ2-7	NA	CASSLNQQGGHEQYF	TGTGCCAGCAGTTTAAACCAACAGGGTGGCCACGAGCAGTACTTC
TRBV7-9	NA	TRBJ1-1	many	CASSFELNTEAFF	TGTGCCAGCAGCTTTGAATTGAACACTGAAGCTTTCTTT
TRBV7-9	TRBD2	TRBJ2-2	NA	CASSLAGLARPQLFF	TGTGCCAGCAGCTTAGCGGGACTAGCTAGGCCACAACTGTTTTTT
TRBV27	NA	TRBJ2-1	few	CASSPGTPIDEQFF	TGTGCCAGCAGTCCAGGGACGCCTATCGATGAGCAGTTCTTC
TRBV11-2	TRBD1	TRBJ2-7	many	CASSLVGGGYEQYF	TGTGCCAGCAGCTTAGTAGGGGGCGGCTACGAGCAGTACTTC